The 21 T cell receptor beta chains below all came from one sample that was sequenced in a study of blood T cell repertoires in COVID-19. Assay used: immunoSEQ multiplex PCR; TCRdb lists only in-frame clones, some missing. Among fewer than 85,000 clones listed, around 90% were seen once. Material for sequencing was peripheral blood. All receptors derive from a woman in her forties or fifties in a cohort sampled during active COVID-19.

The CDR3 DNA reads TGCGCCAGCAGTCCATGGGGGACTAGCAGAAGCACAGATACGCAGTATTTT. This encodes CASSPWGTSRSTDTQYF. The gene calls are TRBV10-1 and TRBJ2-3; 9 bases are a match to TRBD2. V was pared by 5 bases and J by 0 bases, with 9 bases of the junction left unmatched. The CDR3 is 17 amino acids. The germline gives CDR1 WNHNN, CDR2 SYGVQD (reference sequence).

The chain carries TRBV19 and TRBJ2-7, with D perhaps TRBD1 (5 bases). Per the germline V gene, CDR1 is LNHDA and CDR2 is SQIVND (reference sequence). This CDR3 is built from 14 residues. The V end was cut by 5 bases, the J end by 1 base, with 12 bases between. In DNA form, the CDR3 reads TGTGCCAGTAGTCCGCGTAGGGGATCCTACGAGCAGTACTTC. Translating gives CASSPRRGSYEQYF.

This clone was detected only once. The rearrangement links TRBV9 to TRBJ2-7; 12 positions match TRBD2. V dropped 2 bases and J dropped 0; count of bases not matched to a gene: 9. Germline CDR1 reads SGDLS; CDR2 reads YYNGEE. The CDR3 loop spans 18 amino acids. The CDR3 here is CASSVGLAGSPNSYEQYF. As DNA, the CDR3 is TGTGCCAGCAGCGTTGGACTAGCGGGGAGTCCCAACTCCTACGAGCAGTACTTC.

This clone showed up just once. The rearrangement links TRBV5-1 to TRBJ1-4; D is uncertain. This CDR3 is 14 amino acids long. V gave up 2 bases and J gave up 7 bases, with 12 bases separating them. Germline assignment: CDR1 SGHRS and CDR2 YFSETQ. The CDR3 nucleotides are TGCGCCAGCAGCTTCCGCGAGTTTACTGAAAAACTGTTTTTT. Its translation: CASSFREFTEKLFF.

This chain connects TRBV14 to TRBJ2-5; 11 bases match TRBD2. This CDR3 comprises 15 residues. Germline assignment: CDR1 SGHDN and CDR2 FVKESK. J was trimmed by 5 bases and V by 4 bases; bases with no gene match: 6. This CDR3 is CASSPRLAGMETQYF. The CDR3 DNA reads TGTGCCAGCAGCCCCAGACTAGCGGGAATGGAGACCCAGTACTTC.

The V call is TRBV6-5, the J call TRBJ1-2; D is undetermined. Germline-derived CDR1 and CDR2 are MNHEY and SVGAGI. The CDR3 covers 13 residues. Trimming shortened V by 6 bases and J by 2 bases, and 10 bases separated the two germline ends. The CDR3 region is CASRREFNYGYTF. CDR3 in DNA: TGTGCCAGCAGGAGGGAGTTCAACTATGGCTACACCTTC.

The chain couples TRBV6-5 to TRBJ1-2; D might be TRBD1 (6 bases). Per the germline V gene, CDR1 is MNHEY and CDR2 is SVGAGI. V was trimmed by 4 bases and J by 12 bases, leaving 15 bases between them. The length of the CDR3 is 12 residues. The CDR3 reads CASSSGQLVHTF. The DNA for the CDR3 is TGTGCCAGCAGTTCAGGACAGTTAGTGCACACCTTC.

CDR3 DNA sequence: TGTGCCAGCAGTCCCCGCGGGACTGGCTCCTACAATGAGCAGTTCTTC. Its translation: CASSPRGTGSYNEQFF. This sequence joins TRBV6-2 or TRBV6-3 and TRBJ2-1; perhaps TRBD2 as D (6 bases). Germline CDR1 MNHEY, CDR2 SVGEGT. Between the trimmed V and J ends, which lost 5 bases and 0 bases, there was a span of 14 bases. The CDR3 covers 16 residues.

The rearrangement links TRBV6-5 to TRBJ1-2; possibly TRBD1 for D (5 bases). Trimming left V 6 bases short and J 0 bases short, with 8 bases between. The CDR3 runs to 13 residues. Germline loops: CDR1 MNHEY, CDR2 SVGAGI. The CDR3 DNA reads TGTGCCAGCAGCCGGGGGACTAACTATGGCTACACCTTC. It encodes CASSRGTNYGYTF.

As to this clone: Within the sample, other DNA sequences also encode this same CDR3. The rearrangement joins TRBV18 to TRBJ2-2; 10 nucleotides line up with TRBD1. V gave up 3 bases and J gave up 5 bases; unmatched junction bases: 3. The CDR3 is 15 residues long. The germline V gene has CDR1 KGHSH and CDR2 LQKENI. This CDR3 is CASSPRTGGTGELFF. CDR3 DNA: TGTGCCAGCTCACCGCGGACAGGGGGAACCGGGGAGCTGTTTTTT.

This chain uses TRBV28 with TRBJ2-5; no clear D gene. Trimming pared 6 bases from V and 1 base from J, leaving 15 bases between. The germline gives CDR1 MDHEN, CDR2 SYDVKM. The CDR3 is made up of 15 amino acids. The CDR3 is CASSFVSAVQETQYF. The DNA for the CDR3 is TGTGCCAGCAGCTTTGTAAGCGCGGTCCAAGAGACCCAGTACTTC.

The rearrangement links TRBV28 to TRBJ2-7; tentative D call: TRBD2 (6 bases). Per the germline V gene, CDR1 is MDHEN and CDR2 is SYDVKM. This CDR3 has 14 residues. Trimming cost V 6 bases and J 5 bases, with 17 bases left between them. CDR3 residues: CASSSTSGPNEQYF. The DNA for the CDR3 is TGTGCCAGCAGCTCGACAAGCGGGCCTAACGAGCAGTACTTC.

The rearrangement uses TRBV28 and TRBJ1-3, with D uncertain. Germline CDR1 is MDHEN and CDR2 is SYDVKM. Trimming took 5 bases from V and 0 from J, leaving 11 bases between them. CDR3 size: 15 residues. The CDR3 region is CASSTSVHSGNTIYF. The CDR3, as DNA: TGTGCCAGCAGTACCTCGGTCCACTCTGGAAACACCATATATTTT. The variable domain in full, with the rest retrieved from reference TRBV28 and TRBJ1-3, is DVKVTQSSRYLVKRTGEKVFLECVQDMDHENMFWYRQDPGLGLRLIYFSYDVKMKEKGDIPEGYSVSREKKERFSLILESASTNQTSMYLCASSTSVHSGNTIYFGEGSWLTVV.

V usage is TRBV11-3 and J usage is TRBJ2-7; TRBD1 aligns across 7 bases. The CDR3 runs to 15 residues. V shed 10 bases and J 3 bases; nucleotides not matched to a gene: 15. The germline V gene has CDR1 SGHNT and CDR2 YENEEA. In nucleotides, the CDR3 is TGTGCCATCAAGAGGCCAGGACAGGACAACTACGAGCAGTACTTC. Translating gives CAIKRPGQDNYEQYF.

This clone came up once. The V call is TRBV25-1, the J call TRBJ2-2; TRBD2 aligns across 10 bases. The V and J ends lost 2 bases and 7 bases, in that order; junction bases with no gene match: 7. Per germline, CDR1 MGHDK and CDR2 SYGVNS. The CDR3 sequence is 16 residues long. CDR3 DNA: TGTGCCAGCAGTGAACAGCGGGAGGGCAATGACGGGGAGCTGTTTTTT. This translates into CASSEQREGNDGELFF.

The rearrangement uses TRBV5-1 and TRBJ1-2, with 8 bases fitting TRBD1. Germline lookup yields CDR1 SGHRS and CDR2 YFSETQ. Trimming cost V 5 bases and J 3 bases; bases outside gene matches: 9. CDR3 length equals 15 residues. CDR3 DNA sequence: TGCGCCAGCAGTTTCTCAGGGGGCCGGGACTATGGCTACACCTTC. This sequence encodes CASSFSGGRDYGYTF.

The CDR3 reads CASSLGTGSAGNTIYF. The CDR3 nucleotides read TGCGCCAGCAGCTTGGGAACAGGGTCGGCTGGAAACACCATATATTTT. V gene TRBV5-1 combines with J gene TRBJ1-3, with D possibly being TRBD1 (6 bases). Between the trimmed V and J ends, which lost 0 bases and 2 bases, there was a span of 12 bases. Germline V gene sequence: CDR1 SGHRS, CDR2 YFSETQ. CDR3 size: 16 residues.

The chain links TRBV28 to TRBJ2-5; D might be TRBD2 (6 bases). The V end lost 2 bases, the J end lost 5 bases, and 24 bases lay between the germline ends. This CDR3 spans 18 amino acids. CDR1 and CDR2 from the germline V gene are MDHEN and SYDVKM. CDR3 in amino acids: CASSLTVGGAGKGETQYF. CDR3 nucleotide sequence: TGTGCCAGCAGTTTAACGGTCGGCGGGGCAGGGAAGGGGGAGACCCAGTACTTC.

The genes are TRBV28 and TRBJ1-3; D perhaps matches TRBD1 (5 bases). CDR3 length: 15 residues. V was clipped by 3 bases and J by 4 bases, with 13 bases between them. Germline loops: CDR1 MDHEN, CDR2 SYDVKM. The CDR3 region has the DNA TGTGCCAGCAGTTTGGGGGGAAGTCGGGGAAACACCATATATTTT. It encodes CASSLGGSRGNTIYF.

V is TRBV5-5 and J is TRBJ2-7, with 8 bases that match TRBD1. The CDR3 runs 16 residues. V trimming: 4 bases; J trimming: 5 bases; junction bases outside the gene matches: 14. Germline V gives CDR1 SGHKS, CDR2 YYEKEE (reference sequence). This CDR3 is CASSLRPAGTGNEQYF. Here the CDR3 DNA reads TGTGCCAGCAGCCTGAGGCCCGCGGGGACAGGTAACGAGCAGTACTTC.

Here the CDR3 DNA reads TGTGCCAGCAGCCGCCGACAGGGGGTGACAGATACGCAGTATTTT. Amino acid sequence: CASSRRQGVTDTQYF. The chain employs TRBV16 and TRBJ2-3; 9 bases agree with TRBD1. Trimming took 4 bases from V and 3 from J; bases not matched to a gene: 5. This CDR3 comprises 15 residues. Germline CDR1 reads KGHSY; CDR2 reads FQNENV.